This T cell receptor (beta chain) appears in the sequencing data of a study of Ad26.COV2.S vaccination and SARS-CoV-2 variants. The method was immunoSEQ multiplex PCR; TCRdb's version includes in-frame clones alone and lacks a portion of them. The sample contains hundreds of thousands of clones, around 87% of which appear only once. Treatment in this sample: some 20 received Ad26.COV2.S at low or high dose, single or two shots; a few received placebo; per-sample allocation not given. Samples were taken on day 63 after the first vaccine or placebo injection. Sequencing was performed on peripheral blood, taken in a trial of Ad26.COV2.S vaccine versus placebo. This TCR was recovered from a person between 18 and 60 years old who received the Ad26.COV2.S COVID-19 vaccine or a placebo.

The CDR3 nucleotides are TGTGCCACCAGGACAGGGGACGGCTACACCTTC. Translation: CATRTGDGYTF. This sequence joins TRBV6-5 and TRBJ1-2; 9 nucleotides agree with TRBD1. The CDR3 has 11 residues. J lost 8 bases, V lost 10 bases, and 5 bases had no gene match. Per germline, CDR1 MNHEY and CDR2 SVGAGI.